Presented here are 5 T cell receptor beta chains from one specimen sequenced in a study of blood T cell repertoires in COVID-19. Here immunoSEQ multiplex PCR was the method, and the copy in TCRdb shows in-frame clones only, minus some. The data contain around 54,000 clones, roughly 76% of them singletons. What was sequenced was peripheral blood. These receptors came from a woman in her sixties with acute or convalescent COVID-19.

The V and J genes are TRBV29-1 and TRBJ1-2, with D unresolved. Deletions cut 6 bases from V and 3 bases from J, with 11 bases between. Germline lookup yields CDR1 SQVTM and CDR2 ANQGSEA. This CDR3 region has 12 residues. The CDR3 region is CSVETEYYGYTF. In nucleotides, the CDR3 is TGCAGCGTAGAAACAGAGTACTATGGCTACACCTTC.

CDR3 amino acids: CASSAGGGRAENEQYF. In nucleotides, the CDR3 is TGCGCCAGCAGCGCTGGCGGTGGGAGGGCCGAAAACGAGCAGTACTTC. The rearrangement links TRBV5-1 to TRBJ2-7; 7 nucleotides align to TRBD2. V gave up 4 bases and J gave up 5 bases; unmatched junction bases: 15. Germline V lookup: CDR1 SGHRS, CDR2 YFSETQ. The CDR3 covers 16 residues. Full variable domain (rest looked up from reference TRBV5-1 and TRBJ2-7): KAGVTQTPRYLIKTRGQQVTLSCSPISGHRSVSWYQQTPGQGLQFLFEYFSETQRNKGNFPGRFSGRQFSNSRSEMNVSTLELGDSALYLCASSAGGGRAENEQYFGPGTRLTVT.

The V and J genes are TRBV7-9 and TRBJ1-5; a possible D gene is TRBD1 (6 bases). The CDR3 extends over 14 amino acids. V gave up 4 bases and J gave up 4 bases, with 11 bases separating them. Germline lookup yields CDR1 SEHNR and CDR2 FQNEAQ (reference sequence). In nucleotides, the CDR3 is TGTGCCAGCAGCTCCGGGACACTTAATCAGCCCCAGCATTTT. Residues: CASSSGTLNQPQHF. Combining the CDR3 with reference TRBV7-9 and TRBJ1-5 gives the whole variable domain DTGVSQNPRHKITKRGQNVTFRCDPISEHNRLYWYRQTLGQGPEFLTYFQNEAQLEKSRLLSDRFSAERPKGSFSTLEIQRTEQGDSAMYLCASSSGTLNQPQHFGDGTRLSIL.

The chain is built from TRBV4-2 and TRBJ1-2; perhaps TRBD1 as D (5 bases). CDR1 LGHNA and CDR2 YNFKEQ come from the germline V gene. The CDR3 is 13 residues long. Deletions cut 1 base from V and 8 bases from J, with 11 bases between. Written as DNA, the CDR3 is TGTGCCAGCAGCCAAGCAGCAGGGAACGGCTACACCTTC. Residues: CASSQAAGNGYTF.

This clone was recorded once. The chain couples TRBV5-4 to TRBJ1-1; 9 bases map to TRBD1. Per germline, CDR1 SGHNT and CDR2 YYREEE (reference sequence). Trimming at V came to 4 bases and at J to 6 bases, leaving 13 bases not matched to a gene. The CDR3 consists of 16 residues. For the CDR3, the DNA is TGTGCCAGCAGCCAGGGACAGGGAGGGTATTTGGCTGAAGCTTTCTTT. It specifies CASSQGQGGYLAEAFF.